This TCR beta chain was obtained from a study of blood T cells in healthy people across ages. Whole-study results and caveats: Naive CD4+ cells and diversity were both higher in long-lived donors than in aged donors.

Germline lookup yields CDR1 DFQATT and CDR2 SNEGSKA (reference sequence). The CDR3 totals 16 residues. This clonotype was observed a few times. Its antigen is unidentified. Aged about 6 to 90, donors were systemically healthy Caucasians from Russia. The second PCR ran about 6 to 11 cycles with a sample-barcoded 5' primer and J-beta primers. One entry per CDR3 protein, called by TCRdb with MiXCR from the 5' RACE reads. The sample shows 540,000 or so distinct CDR3 sequences, around 24% of them seen only once. This sample also appeared in a second study, on T cells of mothers and their children. That source reports: Per mother, over 8 million TCR beta CDR3 reads were obtained; per child, 2.5 million to 3.5 million.

Material: blood. The sequence came from a boy under 18 in good health. The chain couples TRBV20-1 to TRBJ2-5; 12 bases line up with TRBD2. The DNA end lines up better with TRBJ2-1; the J call may be wrong. CDR3 residues: CSAPRTSGARYNEQFF. The CDR3 DNA is TGCAGTGCACCCCGGACTAGCGGGGCGAGATACAATGAGCAGTTCTTC.